This T cell receptor (beta chain) was identified in a study of T cell clonality in common variable immunodeficiency. Study-wide points: Shared TCRbeta clones were fewer between CVID subjects than controls.

The CDR3 totals 14 residues. Germline assignment: CDR1 SGHDT and CDR2 YYEEEE. The V end lost 4 bases, the J end lost 6 bases, and 14 bases lay between the germline ends. This clone was detected many times. Its antigen is not identified. The read halts 3 residues ahead of the CDR3 end, with the missing end drawn from the germline J gene. Clones were sequenced by immunoSEQ multiplex PCR, and TCRdb holds only the in-frame ones, with some missing. Altogether about 34,000 clones were found in the sample, and no singletons occur. The sequenced sample consisted of peripheral blood mononuclear cells. V usage is TRBV5-6 and J usage is TRBJ1-3; no firm D call. This sequence originates from a person between 18 and 75 years old in good health. The sequenced CDR3 bases are TGTGCCAGCAGCCGCCCCGAAGGTGTAAACACC. Protein product: CASSRPEGVNT. The full-length CDR3 reads as CASSRPEGVNTIYF.